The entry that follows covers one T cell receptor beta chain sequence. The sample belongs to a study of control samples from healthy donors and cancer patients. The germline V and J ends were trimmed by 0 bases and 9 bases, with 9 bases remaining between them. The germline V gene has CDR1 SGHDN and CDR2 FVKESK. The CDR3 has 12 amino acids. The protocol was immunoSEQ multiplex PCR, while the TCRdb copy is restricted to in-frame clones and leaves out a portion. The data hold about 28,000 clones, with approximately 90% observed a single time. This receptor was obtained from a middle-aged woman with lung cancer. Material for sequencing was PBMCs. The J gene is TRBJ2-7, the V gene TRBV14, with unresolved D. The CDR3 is CASSQDTAAQYF. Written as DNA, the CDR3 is TGTGCCAGCAGCCAAGATACGGCAGCGCAGTACTTC.